One sample yielded the 6 T cell receptor beta chains listed below, sequenced in a study of CD8+ T cells in alopecia areata. Following RNA extraction, reverse transcription yielded cDNA that acted as the sequencing template. Generated by immunoSEQ multiplex PCR, the TCRdb table keeps only in-frame clones and is missing some. Of more than 90,000 clones detected, around 64% appear once; the ten largest clones hold approximately 3%. Sequencing input: CD4+ T cells sorted from blood. The receptors derive from a human donor in good health.

V gene TRBV12-5 combines with J gene TRBJ2-1; D not certain. Trimming removed 8 bases from V and 1 base from J, with 6 bases in between. The CDR3 consists of 12 residues. Germline V lookup: CDR1 LGHNT, CDR2 FRNRAP. This CDR3 is CASKLSYNEQFF. Written as DNA, the CDR3 is TGTGCTAGTAAACTTTCCTACAATGAGCAGTTCTTC.

In regard to this clone: One junction end does not reproduce the germline sequence, and a read error may be involved. The J gene is TRBJ2-2, the V gene TRBV2; perhaps TRBD2 as D (6 bases). CDR1 and CDR2 (germline): SNHLY, FYNNEI. The CDR3 sequence is 11 residues long. The CDR3 nucleotides read TGCGGGACTTCGAACACCGGGGAGCTGTTTTTT. Translated, it gives CGTSNTGELFF.

This sequence joins TRBV29-1 and TRBJ2-3; D remains unclear. The CDR3 is 12 amino acids. CDR1 is SQVTM, CDR2 ANQGSEA, per germline. Trimming removed 3 bases from V and 2 bases from J, with 6 bases in between. The CDR3 here is CSVDLFTDTQYF. The CDR3, as DNA: TGCAGCGTTGACCTGTTCACAGATACGCAGTATTTT.

V gene TRBV5-1 combines with J gene TRBJ2-2; 8 nucleotides agree with TRBD1. This CDR3 is built from 14 residues. The V and J ends lost 5 bases and 4 bases, in that order; junction bases with no gene match: 4. CDR1 is SGHRS and CDR2 is YFSETQ in the germline V gene. The CDR3 protein is CASRQGEVTGELFF. CDR3 coding DNA: TGCGCCAGCAGACAGGGGGAGGTCACCGGGGAGCTGTTTTTT.

The chain links TRBV29-1 to TRBJ2-7; D remains unclear. Germline values: CDR1 SQVTM, CDR2 ANQGSEA. The V and J ends lost 4 bases and 1 base respectively, with 11 bases between them. The CDR3 extends over 13 amino acids. The CDR3 region is CSVGPRRSYEQYF. Written as DNA, the CDR3 is TGCAGCGTTGGTCCGCGCAGGTCCTACGAGCAGTACTTC.

The chain carries TRBV5-4 and TRBJ2-6; maybe TRBD1 (5 bases). Germline CDR1 reads SGHNT; CDR2 reads YYREEE (reference sequence). CDR3 length: 14 residues. With 4 bases removed from V and 0 bases from J, the gap between germline ends came to 5 bases. The CDR3 nucleotides are TGTGCCAGCAGCACAGGCTCTGGGGCCAACGTCCTGACTTTC. It yields the protein CASSTGSGANVLTF.